These 3 T cell receptor beta chains share one sample of origin, sequenced in a study of T cell responses to AZD1222 COVID-19 vaccine. Sequencing used immunoSEQ multiplex PCR; TCRdb keeps in-frame clones, though not all of them. The sample records approximately 89,000 clones, about 91% being singletons. Sequences were derived from peripheral blood, sampled on day 0 of AZD1222 vaccination. These TCRs come from an adult in good health.

The rearrangement links TRBV5-4 to TRBJ2-1, with D unclear. Per the germline V gene, CDR1 is SGHNT and CDR2 is YYREEE (reference sequence). CDR3 length: 14 residues. The germline V and J ends were trimmed by 0 bases and 4 bases, with 8 bases remaining between them. CDR3 nucleotide sequence: TGTGCCAGCAGCTTGGCCACTGGATACAATGAGCAGTTCTTC. This translates into CASSLATGYNEQFF.

This chain joins TRBV27 and TRBJ2-1, with D perhaps being TRBD1 or TRBD2 (6 bases each). Germline CDR1 MNHEY, CDR2 SMNVEV (reference sequence). The ends were cut back, 7 bases at V and 9 bases at J, with 28 bases in the middle. The CDR3 is 17 residues long. The CDR3 region has the DNA TGTGCCAGCAACCCTAAACGTGGGGGGCCTGGGTTCATTGAGCAGTTCTTC. Translating gives CASNPKRGGPGFIEQFF.

The genes are TRBV19 and TRBJ1-6; 7 bases map to TRBD1. CDR1 and CDR2 (germline): LNHDA, SQIVND (reference sequence). The V gene end was trimmed by 4 bases and the J gene end by 6 bases; junction bases not matched to a gene: 6. CDR3 length equals 15 residues. The chain's CDR3 is CASSTRDSRNSPLHF. DNA for the CDR3: TGTGCCAGTAGTACCCGGGACAGTCGTAATTCACCCCTCCACTTT.